Each of the 20 T cell receptor beta chains below was sequenced from the same sample in a study of blood T cell repertoires in COVID-19 (dated by TCRdb to the early 2020s). Receptor libraries were prepared by the immunoSEQ multiplex PCR assay. Imported from immuneACCESS, the table was reduced by TCRdb to in-frame sequences with V and J called. These copies leave out some clones; in studies compared against another copy, an unresolved V gene accounts for under half, and the cause of the remainder is not known. The sample table contains 200,000 to 250,000 clones; only one count was recorded for approximately 85% of them. The ten largest account for around 3% of the sample. The specimen was peripheral blood. Every receptor here comes from a man aged 50-59 years who had recovered from COVID-19.

The V gene is TRBV4-1, the J gene TRBJ2-2; 13 nucleotides line up with TRBD2. Per germline, CDR1 MGHRA and CDR2 YSYEKL. This CDR3 contains 16 residues. J was trimmed by 4 bases and V by 4 bases; bases with no gene match: 3. CDR3 coding DNA: TGCGCCAGCAGCCCAGGACTAGCGGGAGTCACCGGGGAGCTGTTTTTT. Protein sequence: CASSPGLAGVTGELFF.

The chain employs TRBV6-1 and TRBJ2-5, with 8 bases identical to TRBD1. V lost 4 bases, J lost 4 bases, and 14 bases stayed unmatched. Per the germline V gene, CDR1 is MNHNS and CDR2 is SASEGT. CDR3 size: 17 residues. This CDR3 is CASSGAMTGVGGETQYF. As DNA, the CDR3 is TGTGCCAGCAGTGGGGCGATGACAGGGGTAGGAGGAGAGACCCAGTACTTC.

Ten or more counts support this clone. The chain employs TRBV7-6 and TRBJ2-3; 15 bases match TRBD2. Germline CDR1 SGHVS, CDR2 FNYEAQ. J lost 0 bases, V lost 8 bases, and 6 bases had no gene match. This CDR3 comprises 17 residues. As DNA, the CDR3 is TGTGCCAGCTCGGGACTAGCGGGGGGTATTAGCACAGATACGCAGTATTTT. Protein: CASSGLAGGISTDTQYF.

The rearrangement joins TRBV28 to TRBJ1-1; D not resolved. V lost 3 bases to trimming and J lost 7 bases, with 12 bases between them. The length of the CDR3 is 13 residues. Looked up from germline, CDR1 is MDHEN and CDR2 is SYDVKM. For the CDR3, the DNA is TGTGCCAGCAGTTTGACCGGAGCTCATGAAGCTTTCTTT. Amino acids: CASSLTGAHEAFF.

This chain links TRBV6-5 with TRBJ2-7; 8 bases agree with TRBD1. Trimming removed 9 bases from V and 0 bases from J; junction bases left unmatched: 10. The germline V gene has CDR1 MNHEY and CDR2 SVGAGI. CDR3 length equals 15 residues. In DNA, the CDR3 is TGTGCCAGTTCGACCGGGACAGGAAACTCCTACGAGCAGTACTTC. Amino acid sequence: CASSTGTGNSYEQYF.

Of note for this clone: The sample contains more than one DNA sequence encoding this CDR3. The rearrangement joins TRBV6-5 to TRBJ2-1, with 8 positions matching TRBD2. CDR1 MNHEY and CDR2 SVGAGI come from the germline V gene. The CDR3 covers 15 residues. V gave up 2 bases and J gave up 0 bases; unmatched junction bases: 0. The CDR3 DNA reads as TGTGCCAGCAGTTACAGCGGGAGCTCCTACAATGAGCAGTTCTTC. As protein: CASSYSGSSYNEQFF.

The chain couples TRBV3-1 (or the pseudogene TRBV3-2) to TRBJ1-2; D is unclear. CDR3 size: 14 residues. The ends were cut back, 3 bases at V and 4 bases at J, with 12 bases in the middle. In germline, CDR1 is LGHDT, CDR2 YNNKEL (reference sequence). In nucleotides, the CDR3 is TGTGCCAGCAGCCATTTGGGAGTGGGCTATGGCTACACCTTC. Amino acids: CASSHLGVGYGYTF.

The chain is built from TRBV18 and TRBJ2-7; D is perhaps TRBD1 (6 bases). The CDR3 extends over 17 amino acids. The V gene's germline CDR1 is KGHSH and CDR2 LQKENI. V shed 3 bases and J shed 7 bases, with 25 bases lying between them. CDR3 protein: CASSPPQALSGTKEQYF. As DNA, the CDR3 is TGTGCCAGCTCACCGCCCCAAGCCCTTTCCGGGACAAAAGAGCAGTACTTC.

The chain uses TRBV27 and TRBJ2-1; TRBD2 agrees at 9 bases. The ends lost 5 bases at V and 8 bases at J; junction bases unmatched: 4. Looked up from germline, CDR1 is MNHEY and CDR2 is SMNVEV (reference sequence). This CDR3 spans 13 amino acids. This CDR3 reads CASSRVAGDEQFF. In nucleotides, the CDR3 is TGTGCCAGCAGTCGGGTAGCGGGAGATGAGCAGTTCTTC.

The gene calls are TRBV2 and TRBJ2-3, with 7 nucleotides matching TRBD1. The CDR3 has 15 residues. J gave up 3 bases and V 5 bases, and 8 bases lay outside the gene matches. CDR1 is SNHLY, CDR2 FYNNEI, per germline. In nucleotides, the CDR3 is TGTGCCAGCAGTCTCCAGGGGGTACGGACAGATACGCAGTATTTT. Translated: CASSLQGVRTDTQYF.

This chain uses TRBV6-2 or TRBV6-3 with TRBJ2-1, with TRBD2 identical over 7 bases. Germline V gene data show CDR1 as MNHEY and CDR2 as SVGEGT. The CDR3 loop spans 15 amino acids. The V and J ends lost 2 bases and 9 bases, in that order; junction bases with no gene match: 10. The CDR3 nucleotides read TGTGCCAGCAGTTACCGGGCGGGAGCGGGTTTTGAGCAGTTCTTC. Translated, it gives CASSYRAGAGFEQFF.

The genes are TRBV7-6 and TRBJ2-2, with D possibly being TRBD2 (5 bases). The CDR3 loop spans 17 amino acids. The V gene lost 2 bases and the J gene lost 0 bases, with 13 bases spanning the gap. Germline loops: CDR1 SGHVS, CDR2 FNYEAQ. The CDR3 sequence: CASSLLRRTPNTGELFF. In DNA, the CDR3 is TGTGCCAGCAGCTTACTTCGGAGGACTCCGAACACCGGGGAGCTGTTTTTT. The full variable domain, its missing parts supplied by reference TRBV7-6 and TRBJ2-2, is GAGVSQSPRYKVTKRGQDVALRCDPISGHVSLYWYRQALGQGPEFLTYFNYEAQQDKSGLPNDRFSAERPEGSISTLTIQRTEQRDSAMYRCASSLLRRTPNTGELFFGEGSRLTVL.

A few counts support this clone. V usage is TRBV20-1 and J usage is TRBJ2-1; tentative D call: TRBD2 (7 bases). This CDR3 contains 16 residues. The germline V and J ends were trimmed by 3 bases and 7 bases, with 22 bases remaining between them. From germline, CDR1 is DFQATT and CDR2 SNEGSKA (reference sequence). CDR3 in amino acids: CSASPVRGASANEQFF. The CDR3 bases are TGCAGTGCTAGTCCCGTACGGGGGGCCTCTGCGAATGAGCAGTTCTTC.

The V gene is TRBV28, the J gene TRBJ2-5, with a possible D match to TRBD2 (6 bases). The germline gives CDR1 MDHEN, CDR2 SYDVKM. With 6 bases removed from V and 5 bases from J, the gap between germline ends came to 19 bases. This CDR3 is built from 15 residues. The CDR3 protein is CASRTGGSLGETQYF. DNA of the CDR3: TGTGCCAGCAGAACTGGGGGGTCGCTGGGTGAGACCCAGTACTTC. The variable domain in full, with the rest retrieved from reference TRBV28 and TRBJ2-5, is DVKVTQSSRYLVKRTGEKVFLECVQDMDHENMFWYRQDPGLGLRLIYFSYDVKMKEKGDIPEGYSVSREKKERFSLILESASTNQTSMYLCASRTGGSLGETQYFGPGTRLLVL.

The CDR3 here is CASSLSGGTGTSGRNEQFF. CDR3 in DNA: TGCGCCAGCAGCTTGTCCGGGGGTACCGGGACTAGCGGGAGAAATGAGCAGTTCTTC. The V and J genes are TRBV5-1 and TRBJ2-1, with TRBD2 identical over 14 bases. Looked up from germline, CDR1 is SGHRS and CDR2 is YFSETQ. The ends lost 1 base at V and 7 bases at J; junction bases unmatched: 13. The CDR3 spans 19 residues.

The CDR3 loop is CATSRGGQNTEAFF. The CDR3 bases are TGTGCCACCAGCAGAGGCGGACAGAACACTGAAGCTTTCTTT. This chain joins TRBV15 and TRBJ1-1, with TRBD1 as a possible D gene (5 bases). Germline V lookup: CDR1 LNHNV, CDR2 YYDKDF (reference sequence). The V gene lost 1 base and the J gene lost 1 base, with 7 bases spanning the gap. The CDR3 has 14 amino acids.

Of note for this clone: Other nucleotide sequences from this sample produce the same CDR3. This chain connects TRBV27 to TRBJ1-5; TRBD1 aligns across 9 bases. V was pared by 5 bases and J by 1 base, with 6 bases of the junction left unmatched. The CDR3 has 16 amino acids. CDR1 and CDR2 (germline): MNHEY, SMNVEV (reference sequence). DNA of the CDR3: TGTGCCAGCAGTCCCCTGGACAGGGGCAGCAATCAGCCCCAGCATTTT. Protein: CASSPLDRGSNQPQHF.

The chain recombines TRBV9 with TRBJ2-2; 8 bases agree with TRBD2. The V segment lost 7 bases and the J segment 0 bases; nucleotides outside the gene matches: 2. Looked up from germline, CDR1 is SGDLS and CDR2 is YYNGEE. There are 14 residues in the CDR3. DNA of the CDR3: TGTGCCAGCGGTAGCGGGACGAACACCGGGGAGCTGTTTTTT. It yields the protein CASGSGTNTGELFF.

The J gene is TRBJ2-7, the V gene TRBV5-4, with 8 positions matching TRBD1. Germline V gene lookup returns CDR1 SGHNT and CDR2 YYREEE (reference sequence). The CDR3 runs to 18 residues. V dropped 4 bases and J dropped 2; count of bases not matched to a gene: 17. The CDR3 region has the DNA TGTGCCAGCAGCCCCACAGCCCAGGGGGCTACCCCCCCCTACGAGCAGTACTTC. It translates to CASSPTAQGATPPYEQYF.

This chain uses TRBV7-9 with TRBJ2-7; TRBD2 aligns across 7 bases. CDR1 is SEHNR, CDR2 FQNEAQ, per germline (reference sequence). V lost 5 bases and J lost 0; bases outside the gene matches: 7. The CDR3 is 15 residues long. CDR3 DNA: TGTGCCAGCAGCCTTGGACTAGGCTACTCCTACGAGCAGTACTTC. Protein sequence: CASSLGLGYSYEQYF.